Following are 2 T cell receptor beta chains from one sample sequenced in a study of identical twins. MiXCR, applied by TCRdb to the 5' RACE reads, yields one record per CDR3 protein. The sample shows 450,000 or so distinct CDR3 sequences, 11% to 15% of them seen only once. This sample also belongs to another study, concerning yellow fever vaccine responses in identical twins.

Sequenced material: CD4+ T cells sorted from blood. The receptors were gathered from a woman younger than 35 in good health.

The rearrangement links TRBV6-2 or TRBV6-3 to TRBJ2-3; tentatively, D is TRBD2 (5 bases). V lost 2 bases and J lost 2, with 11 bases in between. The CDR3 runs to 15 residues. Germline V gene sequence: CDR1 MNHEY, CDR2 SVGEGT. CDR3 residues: CASSYQRTYTDTQYF. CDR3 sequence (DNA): TGTGCCAGCAGTTACCAGCGGACCTACACAGATACGCAGTATTTT.

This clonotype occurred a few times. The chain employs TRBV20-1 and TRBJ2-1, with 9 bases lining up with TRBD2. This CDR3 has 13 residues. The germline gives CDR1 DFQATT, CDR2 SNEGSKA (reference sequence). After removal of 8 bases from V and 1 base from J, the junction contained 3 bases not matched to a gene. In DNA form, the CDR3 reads TGCAGTTCGGGACTAGCTTCCTACAATGAGCAGTTCTTC. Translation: CSSGLASYNEQFF.